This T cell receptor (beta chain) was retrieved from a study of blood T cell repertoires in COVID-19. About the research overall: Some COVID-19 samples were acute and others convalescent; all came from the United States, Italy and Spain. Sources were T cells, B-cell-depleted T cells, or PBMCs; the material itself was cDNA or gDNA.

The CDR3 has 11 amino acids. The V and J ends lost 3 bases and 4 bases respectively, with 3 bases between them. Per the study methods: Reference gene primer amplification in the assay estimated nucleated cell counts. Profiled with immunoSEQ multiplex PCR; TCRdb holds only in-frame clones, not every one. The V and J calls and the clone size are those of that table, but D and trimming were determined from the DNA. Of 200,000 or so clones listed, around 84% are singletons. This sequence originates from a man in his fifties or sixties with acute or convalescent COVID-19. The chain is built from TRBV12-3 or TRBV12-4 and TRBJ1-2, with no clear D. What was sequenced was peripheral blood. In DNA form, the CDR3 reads TGTGCCAGCAGTTTCGGCTATGGCTACACCTTC. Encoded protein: CASSFGYGYTF.